The sequence of this T cell receptor beta chain was determined in a study of blood T cell repertoires in COVID-19. About the study: Material from acute and convalescent COVID-19 was sourced from the United States, Italy and Spain. From T cells, B-cell-depleted T cells, or PBMCs came the material, which was cDNA or gDNA.

Authors' processing steps: Amplification from reference gene primers served as the basis for estimated nucleated cell counts. Sequencing was performed with immunoSEQ multiplex PCR; in TCRdb, only in-frame clones are kept and a portion is missing. Clonal size and the V and J genes are those of that table, whereas D and trimming came from the DNA. Here the sample spans 130,000 or so clones, about three quarters being singletons. In germline, CDR1 is MNHNS, CDR2 SASEGT. There are 16 residues in the CDR3. Trimming removed 4 bases from V and 0 bases from J; junction bases left unmatched: 9. J is TRBJ2-7 and V is TRBV6-1, with TRBD1 identical over 7 bases. Material: peripheral blood. This receptor was obtained from a man aged 50-60 years with acute or convalescent COVID-19. The CDR3 here is CASSATPGQSSYEQYV. CDR3 coding DNA: TGTGCCAGCAGTGCAACTCCGGGACAGAGCTCCTACGAGCAGTACGTC.